The 24 T cell receptor beta chains reported below all come from one sample, sequenced in a study of blood T cells in healthy people across ages. A sample-barcoded 5' primer and a J-beta primer mix were used in a second PCR of about 6 to 11 cycles. TCRdb itself ran the 5' RACE reads through MiXCR, one entry per CDR3 protein. Seen here are 1.5 million to 2 million distinct CDR3 sequences, 25% to 30% observed once, and the top ten hold roughly 8%. Sequencing was performed on blood. All receptors come from a woman aged 25 to 39 in good health.

This clonotype was counted at least ten times. V usage is TRBV4-1 and J usage is TRBJ1-2, with 8 bases fitting TRBD1. This CDR3 has 15 residues. Germline V gives CDR1 MGHRA, CDR2 YSYEKL. With 2 bases clipped from V and 8 bases from J, the junction kept 10 bases outside the gene matches. The CDR3: CASSQPLQGEKGYTF. CDR3 DNA sequence: TGCGCCAGCAGCCAACCACTACAGGGGGAGAAGGGCTACACCTTC.

CDR3 protein: CASSVSPTGSGNTIYF. The CDR3 DNA sequence: TGTGCCAGCAGCGTGAGTCCAACAGGGAGCGGAAACACCATATATTTT. The V and J genes are TRBV9 and TRBJ1-3, with D perhaps matching TRBD1 (6 bases). Trimming pared 2 bases from V and 4 bases from J, leaving 16 bases between. Germline V gene data show CDR1 as SGDLS and CDR2 as YYNGEE. The CDR3 spans 16 residues.

The V call is TRBV6-5, the J call TRBJ1-5, with a possible D match to TRBD1 (6 bases). CDR1 and CDR2 (germline): MNHEY, SVGAGI. The germline V and J ends were trimmed by 6 bases and 5 bases, with 17 bases remaining between them. The CDR3 spans 15 residues. CDR3 DNA: TGTGCCAGCAGAACACACAGGGATTTGGATCAGCCCCAGCATTTT. This sequence encodes CASRTHRDLDQPQHF.

This clonotype was detected ten times or more. The chain uses TRBV3-1 and TRBJ2-7, with TRBD1 matching over 7 bases. Germline V CDR1 and CDR2: LGHDT, YNNKEL (reference sequence). The V segment lost 5 bases and the J segment 3 bases; nucleotides outside the gene matches: 1. The CDR3 contains 12 residues. CDR3 in DNA: TGTGCCAGCAGCGACAGGGACTACGAGCAGTACTTC. This gives the protein CASSDRDYEQYF.

This clonotype was detected only a few times. V and J are TRBV20-1 and TRBJ2-3; no reliable D call. The CDR3 runs to 15 residues. Between the trimmed V and J ends, which lost 0 bases and 3 bases, there was a span of 13 bases. Per germline, CDR1 DFQATT and CDR2 SNEGSKA (reference sequence). The CDR3 nucleotides are TGCAGTGCTAGAGAGTCATCCAAATTGACAGATACGCAGTATTTT. Translating gives CSARESSKLTDTQYF.

Only a few counts were recorded for this clonotype. The chain uses TRBV12-3 or TRBV12-4 and TRBJ2-5, with 7 bases matching TRBD2. After removal of 8 bases from V and 2 bases from J, the junction contained 14 bases not matched to a gene. The CDR3 loop spans 16 amino acids. The DNA for the CDR3 is TGTGCCAGCGGAGGCCTTCGAAGCGGGATTCAAGAGACCCAGTACTTC. As protein: CASGGLRSGIQETQYF.

The chain carries TRBV6-2 or TRBV6-3 and TRBJ2-7, with D hard to call. CDR3 size: 18 residues. Germline V gene data show CDR1 as MNHEY and CDR2 as SVGEGT. V lost 4 bases and J lost 2, with 24 bases in between. CDR3 amino acids: CASSSPPPEARSTYEQYF. In DNA form, the CDR3 reads TGTGCCAGCAGTTCCCCACCGCCCGAAGCGAGAAGTACCTACGAGCAGTACTTC.

This clonotype has a handful of counts. V usage is TRBV29-1 and J usage is TRBJ2-1, with TRBD2 matching 8 bases. Germline trimming cut 8 bases from V and 8 bases from J; bases unmatched to any gene: 11. Germline V lookup: CDR1 SQVTM, CDR2 ANQGSEA. The CDR3 totals 13 residues. In DNA form, the CDR3 reads TGCAGCCACGCTCGGCTAGCGGGTTATGAGCAGTTCTTC. Amino acids: CSHARLAGYEQFF.

This clonotype was observed at least ten times. The V call is TRBV7-3, the J call TRBJ2-7, with 10 bases identical to TRBD1. The J segment lost 5 bases and the V segment lost 5 bases, leaving 9 bases of the junction unmatched. Germline assignment: CDR1 SGHTA and CDR2 FQGTGA. This CDR3 has 15 residues. The chain's CDR3 is CASSISGTGAHEQYF. The CDR3 DNA follows: TGTGCCAGCAGCATTTCCGGGACAGGGGCACACGAGCAGTACTTC.

The V and J genes are TRBV18 and TRBJ2-1; D is possibly TRBD1 (6 bases). The CDR3 loop spans 16 amino acids. V lost 1 base, J lost 2 bases, and 12 bases lay in between. Germline V gives CDR1 KGHSH, CDR2 LQKENI. The CDR3 DNA is TGTGCCAGCTCACCACTCCACAGGGACGCCTACAATGAGCAGTTCTTC. This codes for CASSPLHRDAYNEQFF.

The J gene is TRBJ2-3, the V gene TRBV5-1; possible D gene TRBD1, 5 bases. Per the germline V gene, CDR1 is SGHRS and CDR2 is YFSETQ. The V and J ends lost 4 bases and 4 bases respectively, with 13 bases between them. There are 14 residues in the CDR3. The CDR3 loop is CASSSQGFPDTQYF. As DNA, the CDR3 is TGCGCCAGCAGCAGTCAGGGTTTTCCAGATACGCAGTATTTT. Using reference TRBV5-1 and TRBJ2-3 for the parts outside the CDR3, the full variable domain is KAGVTQTPRYLIKTRGQQVTLSCSPISGHRSVSWYQQTPGQGLQFLFEYFSETQRNKGNFPGRFSGRQFSNSRSEMNVSTLELGDSALYLCASSSQGFPDTQYFGPGTRLTVL.

Ten or more counts support this clonotype. CDR3 amino acids: CASSLGAPLLYGYTF. CDR3 nucleotide sequence: TGTGCCAGCAGTTTAGGAGCCCCTTTACTTTACGGCTACACCTTC. V and J are TRBV12-3 or TRBV12-4 and TRBJ1-2; D call uncertain. The CDR3 length is 15 residues. Trimming removed 1 base at V and 8 bases at J, with 17 bases between.

The rearrangement links TRBV7-3 to TRBJ2-1, with TRBD1 identical over 7 bases. After removal of 0 bases from V and 5 bases from J, the junction contained 4 bases not matched to a gene. The CDR3 is 15 amino acids. Germline V lookup: CDR1 SGHTA, CDR2 FQGTGA. The CDR3 coding sequence is TGTGCCAGCAGCTTAACGCTGACAGGGAACAATGAGCAGTTCTTC. Translating gives CASSLTLTGNNEQFF.

The chain joins TRBV5-1 to TRBJ2-7; 8 bases agree with TRBD1. CDR3 length: 13 amino acids. Germline V CDR1 and CDR2: SGHRS, YFSETQ. The V and J ends lost 4 bases and 7 bases, in that order; junction bases with no gene match: 7. CDR3 amino acids: CASSVGQGWEQYF. As DNA, the CDR3 is TGCGCCAGCAGCGTCGGACAGGGCTGGGAGCAGTACTTC.

This chain joins TRBV29-1 and TRBJ2-5, with TRBD1 as a possible D gene (5 bases). Trimming pared 4 bases from V and 5 bases from J, leaving 17 bases between. Germline V gives CDR1 SQVTM, CDR2 ANQGSEA. The length of the CDR3 is 14 residues. DNA of the CDR3: TGCAGCGTTGGCAGGGATCGGATGGGGGAGACCCAGTACTTC. Amino acid sequence: CSVGRDRMGETQYF.

Many counts were recorded for this clonotype. The chain joins TRBV11-2 to TRBJ2-7; D gene uncertain. This CDR3 is 14 amino acids long. V was clipped by 4 bases and J by 5 bases, with 15 bases between them. CDR1 SGHAT and CDR2 FQNNGV come from the germline V gene. CDR3 sequence reads: CASSSSGAGDEQYF. The CDR3 nucleotides are TGTGCCAGCAGCTCCTCAGGAGCAGGAGACGAGCAGTACTTC.

This clonotype was counted only a few times. This chain uses TRBV5-1 with TRBJ1-2, with D possibly matching TRBD1 (5 bases). The V end was cut by 0 bases, the J end by 4 bases, with 10 bases between. The CDR3 is 14 amino acids. The V gene's germline CDR1 is SGHRS and CDR2 YFSETQ. CDR3 sequence reads: CASSLDNRRYGYTF. In nucleotides, the CDR3 is TGCGCCAGCAGCTTGGATAACAGGCGCTATGGCTACACCTTC.

This clonotype was counted between two and nine times. The V call is TRBV20-1, the J call TRBJ2-5; tentatively, D is TRBD1 (6 bases). Germline values: CDR1 DFQATT, CDR2 SNEGSKA (reference sequence). V shed 5 bases and J shed 2 bases, with 15 bases lying between them. The CDR3 extends over 14 amino acids. CDR3 DNA: TGCAGTGCTCCGGAAGTGGACAGACAAGAGACCCAGTACTTC. Translating gives CSAPEVDRQETQYF.

The chain recombines TRBV30 with TRBJ2-3; D could derive from TRBD1 or TRBD2 (5 bases each). Germline V lookup: CDR1 GTSNPN, CDR2 SVGIG (reference sequence). V was pared by 2 bases and J by 9 bases, with 12 bases between. The CDR3 consists of 12 residues. The CDR3 spells CAWSRGPPTQYF. The CDR3, as DNA: TGTGCCTGGAGTAGGGGACCGCCAACGCAGTATTTT.

This clonotype came up a few times. The chain links TRBV29-1 to TRBJ2-3; D gene uncertain. The CDR3 covers 10 residues. V gave up 3 bases and J gave up 8 bases, with 6 bases separating them. Germline V lookup: CDR1 SQVTM, CDR2 ANQGSEA. The CDR3 protein is CSVEYRTQYF. The DNA for the CDR3 is TGCAGCGTTGAGTACCGTACGCAGTATTTT.

The sample holds many counts of this clonotype. V gene TRBV20-1 combines with J gene TRBJ2-1; the match to TRBD2 covers 10 bases. The CDR3 length is 16 residues. The V gene end was trimmed by 6 bases and the J gene end by 3 bases; junction bases not matched to a gene: 11. Germline CDR1 DFQATT, CDR2 SNEGSKA (reference sequence). DNA for the CDR3: TGCAGTGCCTTTTCTCTAGCGGGAGAACACTACAATGAGCAGTTCTTC. It translates to CSAFSLAGEHYNEQFF.

The J gene is TRBJ2-7, the V gene TRBV7-9; D is unclear. The V and J ends lost 5 bases and 3 bases respectively, with 17 bases between them. CDR1 is SEHNR, CDR2 FQNEAQ, per germline (reference sequence). This CDR3 is 15 amino acids long. CDR3 protein: CASSQTSTNFYEQYF. The CDR3 nucleotides are TGTGCCAGCAGCCAAACCTCCACTAATTTCTACGAGCAGTACTTC.

CDR3 DNA sequence: TGTGCCAGCTCCCAACGAGACAGATTGAACACTGAAGCTTTCTTT. Translated: CASSQRDRLNTEAFF. This sequence joins TRBV12-3 or TRBV12-4 and TRBJ1-1; a weak D match, TRBD1 (5 bases). V was shortened by 8 bases and J by 0 bases, with 16 bases between the two germline ends. The CDR3 sequence is 15 residues long.

In its sample, this clonotype was seen a few times. V and J are TRBV20-1 and TRBJ2-1; D gene unclear. Per the germline V gene, CDR1 is DFQATT and CDR2 is SNEGSKA (reference sequence). CDR3 length equals 11 residues. V lost 5 bases to trimming and J lost 8 bases, with 10 bases between them. The CDR3 loop is CSAYLSDEQFF. The CDR3 DNA is TGCAGTGCTTACCTCTCCGATGAGCAGTTCTTC.